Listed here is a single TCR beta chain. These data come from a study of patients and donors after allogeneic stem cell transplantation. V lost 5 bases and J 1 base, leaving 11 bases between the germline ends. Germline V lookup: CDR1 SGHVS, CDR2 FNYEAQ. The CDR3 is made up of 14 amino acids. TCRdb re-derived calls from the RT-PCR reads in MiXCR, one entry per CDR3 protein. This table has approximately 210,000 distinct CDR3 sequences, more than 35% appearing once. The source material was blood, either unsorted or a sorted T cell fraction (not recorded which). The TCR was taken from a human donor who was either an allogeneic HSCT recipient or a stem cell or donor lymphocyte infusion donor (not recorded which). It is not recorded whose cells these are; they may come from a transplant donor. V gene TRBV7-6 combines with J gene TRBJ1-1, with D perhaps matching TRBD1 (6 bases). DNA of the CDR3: TGTGCCAGCAGCCTGCTGGACAGGAACACTGAAGCTTTCTTT. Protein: CASSLLDRNTEAFF.